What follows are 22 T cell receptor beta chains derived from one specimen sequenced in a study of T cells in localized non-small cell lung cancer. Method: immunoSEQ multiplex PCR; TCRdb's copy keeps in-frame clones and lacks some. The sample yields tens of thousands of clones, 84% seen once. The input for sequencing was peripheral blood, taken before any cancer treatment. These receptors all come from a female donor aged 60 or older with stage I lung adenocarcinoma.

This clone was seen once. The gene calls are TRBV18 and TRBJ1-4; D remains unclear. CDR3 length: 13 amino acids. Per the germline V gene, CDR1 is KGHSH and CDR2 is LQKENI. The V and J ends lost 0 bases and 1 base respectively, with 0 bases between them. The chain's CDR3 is CASSPPTNEKLFF. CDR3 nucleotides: TGTGCCAGCTCACCACCAACTAATGAAAAACTGTTTTTT.

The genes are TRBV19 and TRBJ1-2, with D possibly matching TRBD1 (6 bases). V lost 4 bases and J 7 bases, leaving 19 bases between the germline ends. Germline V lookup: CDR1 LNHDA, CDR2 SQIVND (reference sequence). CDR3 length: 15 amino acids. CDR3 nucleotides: TGTGCCAGTAGTAGATGGCAACCAGGGGAGCCTGGCTACACCTTC. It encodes CASSRWQPGEPGYTF.

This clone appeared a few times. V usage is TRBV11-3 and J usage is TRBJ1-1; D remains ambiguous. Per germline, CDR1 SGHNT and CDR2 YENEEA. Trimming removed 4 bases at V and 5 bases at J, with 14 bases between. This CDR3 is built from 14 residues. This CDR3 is CASSSSKAGTEAFF. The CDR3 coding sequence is TGTGCCAGCAGCTCGTCTAAAGCGGGTACTGAAGCTTTCTTT.

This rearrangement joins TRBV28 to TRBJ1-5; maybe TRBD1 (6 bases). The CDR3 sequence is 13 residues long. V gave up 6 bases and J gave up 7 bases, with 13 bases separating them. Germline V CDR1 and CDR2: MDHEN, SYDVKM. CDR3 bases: TGTGCCAGCAGCAAAACAGGGCCCCAGCCCCAGCATTTT. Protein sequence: CASSKTGPQPQHF.

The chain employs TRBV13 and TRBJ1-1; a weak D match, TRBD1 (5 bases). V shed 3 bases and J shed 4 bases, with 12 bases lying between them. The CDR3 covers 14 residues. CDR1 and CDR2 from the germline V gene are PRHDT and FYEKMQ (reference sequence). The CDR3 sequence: CASSLYRIGTEAFF. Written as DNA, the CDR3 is TGTGCCAGCAGCTTGTACAGGATCGGCACTGAAGCTTTCTTT.

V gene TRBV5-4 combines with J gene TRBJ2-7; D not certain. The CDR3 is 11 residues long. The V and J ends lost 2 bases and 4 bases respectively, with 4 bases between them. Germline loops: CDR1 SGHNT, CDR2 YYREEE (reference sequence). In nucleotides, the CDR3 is TGTGCCAGCAGCTTAGGTTACGAGCAGTACTTC. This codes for CASSLGYEQYF.

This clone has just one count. The CDR3 sequence is CASSNPQGVTAFF. The CDR3 nucleotides read TGTGCCAGCAGTAACCCTCAGGGTGTCACAGCTTTCTTT. The V gene is TRBV6-6, the J gene TRBJ1-1; possible D gene TRBD1, 5 bases. Germline V gives CDR1 MNHNY, CDR2 SVGAGI (reference sequence). This CDR3 has 13 residues. V lost 5 bases and J 10 bases, leaving 17 bases between the germline ends.

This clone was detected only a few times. CDR3 DNA: TGTGCCAGCAGCCTCGGGACAGGGGTGGAAGGCTACACCTTC. It encodes CASSLGTGVEGYTF. V usage is TRBV11-1 and J usage is TRBJ1-2; TRBD1 matches at 10 bases. Germline loops: CDR1 SGHAT, CDR2 FQDESV (reference sequence). The V gene end was trimmed by 5 bases and the J gene end by 8 bases; junction bases not matched to a gene: 8. The CDR3 extends over 14 amino acids.

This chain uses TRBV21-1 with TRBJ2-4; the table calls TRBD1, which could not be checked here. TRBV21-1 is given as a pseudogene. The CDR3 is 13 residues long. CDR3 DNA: TGTGCCAGCAGCCAGGGGTCCGCATACATTCAGTACTTC. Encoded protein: CASSQGSAYIQYF.

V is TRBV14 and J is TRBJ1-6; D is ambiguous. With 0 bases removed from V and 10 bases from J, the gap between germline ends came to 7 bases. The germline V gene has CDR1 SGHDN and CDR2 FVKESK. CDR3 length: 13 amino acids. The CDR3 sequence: CASSQDLLSPLHF. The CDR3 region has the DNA TGTGCCAGCAGCCAAGACCTTCTCTCACCCCTCCACTTT. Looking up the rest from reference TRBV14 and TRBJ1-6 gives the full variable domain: EAGVTQFPSHSVIEKGQTVTLRCDPISGHDNLYWYRRVMGKEIKFLLHFVKESKQDESGMPNNRFLAERTGGTYSTLKVQPAELEDSGVYFCASSQDLLSPLHFGNGTRLTVT.

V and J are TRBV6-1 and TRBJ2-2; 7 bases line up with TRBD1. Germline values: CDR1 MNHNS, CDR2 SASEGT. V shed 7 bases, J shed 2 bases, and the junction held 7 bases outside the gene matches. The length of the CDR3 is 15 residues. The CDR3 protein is CASTPGQPNTGELFF. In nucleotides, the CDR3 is TGTGCCAGCACCCCGGGACAGCCAAACACCGGGGAGCTGTTTTTT.

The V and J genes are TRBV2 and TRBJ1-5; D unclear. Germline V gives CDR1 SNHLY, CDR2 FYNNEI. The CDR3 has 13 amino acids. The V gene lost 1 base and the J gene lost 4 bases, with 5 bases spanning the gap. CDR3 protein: CASSEGSNQPQHF. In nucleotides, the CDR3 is TGTGCCAGCAGTGAAGGCAGTAATCAGCCCCAGCATTTT.

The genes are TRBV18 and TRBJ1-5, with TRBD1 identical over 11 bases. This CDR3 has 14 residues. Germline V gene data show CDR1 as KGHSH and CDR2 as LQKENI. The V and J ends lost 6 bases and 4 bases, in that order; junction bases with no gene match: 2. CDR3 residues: CASSGTGGNQPQHF. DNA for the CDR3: TGTGCCAGCTCGGGGACAGGGGGTAATCAGCCCCAGCATTTT. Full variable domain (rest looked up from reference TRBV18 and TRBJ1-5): NAGVMQNPRHLVRRRGQEARLRCSPMKGHSHVYWYRQLPEEGLKFMVYLQKENIIDESGMPKERFSAEFPKEGPSILRIQQVVRGDSAAYFCASSGTGGNQPQHFGDGTRLSIL.

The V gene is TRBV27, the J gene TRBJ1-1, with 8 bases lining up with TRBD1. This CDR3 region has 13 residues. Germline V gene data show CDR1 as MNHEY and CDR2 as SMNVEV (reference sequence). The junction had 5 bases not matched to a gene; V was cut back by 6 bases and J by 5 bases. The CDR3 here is CASRWTGSTEAFF. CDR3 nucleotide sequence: TGTGCCAGCAGGTGGACAGGGTCGACTGAAGCTTTCTTT.

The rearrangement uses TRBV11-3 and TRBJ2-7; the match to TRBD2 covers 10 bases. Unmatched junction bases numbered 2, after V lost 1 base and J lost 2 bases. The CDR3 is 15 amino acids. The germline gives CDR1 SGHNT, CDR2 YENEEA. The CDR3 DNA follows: TGTGCCAGCAGCTTAGGGCTAGCGGGGGCCTACGAGCAGTACTTC. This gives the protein CASSLGLAGAYEQYF.

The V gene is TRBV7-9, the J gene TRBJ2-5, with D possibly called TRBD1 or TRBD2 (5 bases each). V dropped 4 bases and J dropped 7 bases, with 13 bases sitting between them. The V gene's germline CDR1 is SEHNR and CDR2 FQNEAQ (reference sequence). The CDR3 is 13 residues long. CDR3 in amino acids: CASSSGGPRTQYF. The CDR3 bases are TGTGCCAGCAGCTCTGGGGGACCGCGGACCCAGTACTTC.

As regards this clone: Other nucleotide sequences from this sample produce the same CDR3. The CDR3 sequence: CASSPDRTMNTEAFF. CDR3 DNA sequence: TGTGCCAGCAGTCCGGACAGGACCATGAACACTGAAGCTTTCTTT. This chain joins TRBV6-5 and TRBJ1-1; 7 bases agree with TRBD1. The CDR3 contains 15 residues. Unmatched junction bases numbered 6, after V lost 5 bases and J lost 0 bases. Germline V gene sequence: CDR1 MNHEY, CDR2 SVGAGI.

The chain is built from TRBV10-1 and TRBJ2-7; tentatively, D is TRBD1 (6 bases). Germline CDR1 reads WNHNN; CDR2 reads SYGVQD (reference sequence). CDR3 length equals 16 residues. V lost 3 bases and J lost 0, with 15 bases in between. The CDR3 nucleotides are TGCGCCAGCAGTGACACGGGACACCGCAACTCCTACGAGCAGTACTTC. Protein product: CASSDTGHRNSYEQYF.

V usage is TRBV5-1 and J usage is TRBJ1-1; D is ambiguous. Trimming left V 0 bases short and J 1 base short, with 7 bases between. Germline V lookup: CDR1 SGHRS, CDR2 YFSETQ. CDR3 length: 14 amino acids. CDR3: CASSLAIENTEAFF. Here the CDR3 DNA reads TGCGCCAGCAGCTTGGCCATCGAGAACACTGAAGCTTTCTTT.

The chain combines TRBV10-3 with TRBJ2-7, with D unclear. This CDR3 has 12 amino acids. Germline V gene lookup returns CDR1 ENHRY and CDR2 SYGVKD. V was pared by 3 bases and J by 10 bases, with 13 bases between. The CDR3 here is CAISDYGRGQYF. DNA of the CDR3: TGTGCCATCAGTGACTACGGAAGAGGTCAGTACTTC.

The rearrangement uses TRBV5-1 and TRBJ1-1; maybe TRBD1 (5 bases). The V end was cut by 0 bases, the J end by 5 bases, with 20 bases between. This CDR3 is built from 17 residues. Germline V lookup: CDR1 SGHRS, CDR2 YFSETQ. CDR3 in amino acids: CASSLGGSRRPGTEAFF. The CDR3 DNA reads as TGCGCCAGCAGCTTGGGGGGGAGTAGAAGGCCAGGGACTGAAGCTTTCTTT.

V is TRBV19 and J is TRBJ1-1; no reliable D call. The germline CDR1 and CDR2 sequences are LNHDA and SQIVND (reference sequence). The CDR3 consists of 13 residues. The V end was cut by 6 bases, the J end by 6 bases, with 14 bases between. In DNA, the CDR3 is TGTGCCAGTAGCCGGGCCCTGGTCTCTGAAGCTTTCTTT. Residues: CASSRALVSEAFF.